A selection of T cell receptor beta chains follows, all from one sample in a study of blood T cell repertoires in COVID-19. Profiled with immunoSEQ multiplex PCR; TCRdb holds only in-frame clones, not every one. The sample includes 300,000 or so clones, 70% to 90% of them seen just once. The sequenced sample consisted of peripheral blood. The receptor source for this set is a man younger than 30 who had recovered from COVID-19. The CDR3 runs from the conserved cysteine through the conserved F or W. Fields, in order: V gene, D gene, J gene, clone size, CDR3 length, CDR3 protein, CDR3 DNA. The D gene is left open where the match is weak. Not every row has a clone size; where given, it reads once, few, many or a size class.

TRBV5-1,TRBD2,TRBJ2-1,NA,15,CASSFKSSGGAEQFF,TGCGCCAGCAGCTTCAAGTCTAGCGGGGGGGCAGAGCAGTTCTTC
TRBV6-1,NA,TRBJ1-1,NA,17,CASSEGAWGQGNTEAFF,TGTGCCAGCAGTGAAGGGGCCTGGGGGCAAGGGAACACTGAAGCTTTCTTT
TRBV6-5,TRBD2,TRBJ2-5,NA,15,CASRSGGRDQETQYF,TGTGCCAGCAGATCGGGGGGGCGGGACCAAGAGACCCAGTACTTC
TRBV3-1/TRBV3-2,NA,TRBJ2-7,once,12,CASSQERGLVYF,TGTGCCAGCAGCCAAGAAAGGGGGTTAGTGTACTTC
TRBV7-2,TRBD2,TRBJ2-5,NA,16,CASSLAPSGGQGTQYF,TGTGCCAGCAGCTTAGCTCCTAGCGGGGGGCAGGGGACCCAGTACTTC
TRBV18,TRBD1,TRBJ1-2,NA,14,CASSGMDRAGGYTF,TGTGCCAGCTCAGGGATGGACAGGGCCGGTGGCTACACCTTC
TRBV27,TRBD1,TRBJ2-3,once,17,CASSLAPGTGPTDTQYF,TGTGCCAGCAGTTTAGCCCCCGGGACAGGCCCAACAGATACGCAGTATTTT
TRBV7-9,TRBD1,TRBJ1-4,NA,12,CASSLTGEKLFF,TGTGCCAGCTCCCTGACAGGGGAAAAACTGTTTTTT
TRBV7-2,NA,TRBJ1-2,NA,13,CASSLTPGPGYTF,TGTGCCAGCAGCCTAACCCCAGGGCCGGGCTACACCTTC
TRBV2,NA,TRBJ1-2,NA,13,CASSAGFNYGYTF,TGTGCCAGCAGTGCCGGGTTCAACTATGGCTACACCTTC
TRBV7-2,NA,TRBJ2-7,NA,13,CASSVNRIHEQYF,TGTGCCAGCAGCGTGAACAGGATACACGAGCAGTACTTC
TRBV3-1/TRBV3-2,NA,TRBJ1-4,NA,15,CASSQDGGGNEKLFF,TGTGCCAGCAGCCAAGATGGGGGGGGGAATGAAAAACTGTTTTTT
TRBV7-8,NA,TRBJ1-2,NA,17,CASSLIGQGLNYYGYTF,TGTGCCAGCAGCTTAATAGGCCAGGGCCTCAATTACTATGGCTACACCTTC
TRBV19,TRBD2,TRBJ2-7,NA,15,CASSIASGATYEQYF,TGTGCCAGTAGTATCGCTAGCGGGGCCACCTACGAGCAGTACTTC
TRBV9,TRBD1,TRBJ2-5,NA,15,CASSVGTGDQETQYF,TGTGCCAGCAGCGTAGGGACAGGGGATCAAGAGACCCAGTACTTC